This T cell receptor (beta chain) was identified in a study of cytomegalovirus exposure and HLA in healthy donors. Whole-study results and caveats: TCR beta sequences reportedly predicted most subjects' HLA-A and HLA-B alleles accurately. Among CMV-associated TCR beta chains, most appeared HLA-restricted in a later analysis.

The CDR3 length is 15 residues. Germline CDR1 MNHEY, CDR2 SVGAGI. The junction had 5 bases not matched to a gene; V was cut back by 5 bases and J by 3 bases. Notes on this clone: What it recognizes is unknown.

60 Vbeta and 13 Jbeta primers were used in PCR. Assay used: immunoSEQ multiplex PCR; TCRdb lists only in-frame clones, some missing. The data show 90,000 to 100,000 clones, approximately 77% seen once. Material for sequencing was PBMCs. The receptor comes from a female donor in good health and CMV-seronegative. The chain couples TRBV6-5 to TRBJ1-2; 11 nucleotides agree with TRBD1. As DNA, the CDR3 is TGTGCCAGCAGTACCCGGGACAGGGGGGACTATGGCTACACCTTC. Its translation is CASSTRDRGDYGYTF.